Listed below are T cell receptor beta chains from one sample, sequenced in a study of identical twins. Each CDR3 protein is one row after TCRdb ran MiXCR on the 5' RACE reads. The table has around 1.7 million distinct CDR3 sequences, around a third seen once. The sequenced sample was cord blood. These receptors all come from a newborn girl in good health. Both conserved end residues are part of each CDR3. The order of the fields is CDR3 DNA, CDR3 protein, J gene, clone size, V gene, CDR3 length, D gene. The D gene is left open where the match is weak. Some rows have no size entry. The others give once, few or many, or a class for an expanded clone.

TGTGCCAGCAGTCCCAAAAGTAGCAATCAGCCCCAGCATTTT | CASSPKSSNQPQHF | TRBJ1-5 | few | TRBV6-6 | 14 | .
TGTGCCAGCAGCTTCGGGACTAGCAGGAATGAGCAGTTCTTC | CASSFGTSRNEQFF | TRBJ2-1 | . | TRBV5-6 | 14 | TRBD2
TGCAGCGGTAGCCCCAGCTCCTACAATGAGCAGTTCTTC | CSGSPSSYNEQFF | TRBJ2-1 | few | TRBV29-1 | 13 | .
TGTGCCAGCAGTTGGATCAGGACTAGCTGGGATGAGCAGTTCTTC | CASSWIRTSWDEQFF | TRBJ2-1 | . | TRBV6-6 | 15 | TRBD2
TGTGCCAGCAGCCTGGGACAGGGGCTCTCCAATGAGCAGTTCTTC | CASSLGQGLSNEQFF | TRBJ2-1 | . | TRBV5-5 | 15 | TRBD1
TGTGCCAGCAGGAAGGGGAGCTCCTACAATGAGCAGTTCTTC | CASRKGSSYNEQFF | TRBJ2-1 | . | TRBV27 | 14 | .
TGTGCCAGCAGCCAAGGCGGGGGAGGCAATGAGCAGTTCTTC | CASSQGGGGNEQFF | TRBJ2-1 | few | TRBV14 | 14 | TRBD2
TGTGCCAGCAGCTTAGGCAGGGGGCACGCAGATACGCAGTATTTT | CASSLGRGHADTQYF | TRBJ2-3 | few | TRBV4-2 | 15 | TRBD1
TGTGCCAGCAATCGGGACACTCACACCGGGGAGCTGTTTTTT | CASNRDTHTGELFF | TRBJ2-2 | . | TRBV6-5 | 14 | .
TGTGCCAGCAGGGGGACTAGCCAAAGCAACTCCTACAATGAGCAGTTCTTC | CASRGTSQSNSYNEQFF | TRBJ2-1 | few | TRBV25-1 | 17 | TRBD2
TGTGGAACAGGGGTAGATACTGAAGCTTTCTTT | CGTGVDTEAFF | TRBJ1-1 | few | TRBV7-9 | 11 | TRBD1
TGCAGTGCTAGAAGCCTAGCGGGCGGCTACGAGCAGTACTTC | CSARSLAGGYEQYF | TRBJ2-7 | many | TRBV20-1 | 14 | TRBD2
TGTGCCTGCAGGGAGGGGGTAGATGAAAAACTGTTTTTT | CACREGVDEKLFF | TRBJ1-4 | . | TRBV6-5 | 13 | .
TGTGCCAGCAGTTTACTAGGGGCAGTGGGTACTGAAGCTTTCTTT | CASSLLGAVGTEAFF | TRBJ1-1 | few | TRBV12-3/TRBV12-4 | 15 | .
TGTGCCAGCAGCCTGTCCGGAGGAAGGGACACTGAAGCTTTCTTT | CASSLSGGRDTEAFF | TRBJ1-1 | . | TRBV6-1 | 15 | .
TGTGCCAGCAGTTTTGCGGACAGATACTATGGCTACACCTTC | CASSFADRYYGYTF | TRBJ1-2 | few | TRBV28 | 14 | .
TGTGCCAGCAGCTTAGGGCGTTACACAGCCCCTATCCCAGGGGATGGCTACACCTTC | CASSLGRYTAPIPGDGYTF | TRBJ1-2 | . | TRBV7-9 | 19 | .
TGTGCCAGCAGCCCTTCAAGGATGCTCGGGAGGGATAGCAATGAGCAGTTCTTC | CASSPSRMLGRDSNEQFF | TRBJ2-1 | . | TRBV6-1 | 18 | TRBD2
TGTGCCAGCAGTTCAGTCGGTTGGGCTACCTACAATGAGCAGTTCTTC | CASSSVGWATYNEQFF | TRBJ2-1 | . | TRBV6-5 | 16 | .
TGCGCCAGCAGCGAGGACAGGGAACGGCAGTACTTC | CASSEDRERQYF | TRBJ2-4 | few | TRBV5-1 | 12 | TRBD1
TGCAGTGCTACTGGACTAGCGGGGGGGCCTAGCTCCTACAATGAGCAGTTCTTC | CSATGLAGGPSSYNEQFF | TRBJ2-1 | . | TRBV20-1 | 18 | TRBD2
TGTGCCAGCAGCCAAGAAACTAGCGGTACGCAGTATTTT | CASSQETSGTQYF | TRBJ2-3 | . | TRBV4-2 | 13 | TRBD2
TGTGCCAGCAGCAAGTTTCCCCGGGGACTTCTAAATGAAAAACTGTTTTTT | CASSKFPRGLLNEKLFF | TRBJ1-4 | once | TRBV12-3/TRBV12-4 | 17 | .
TGTGCCAGCAGCTTGGGGGCTAGCCACCAAGAGACCCAGTACTTC | CASSLGASHQETQYF | TRBJ2-5 | . | TRBV5-4 | 15 | .
TGTGCCAGCAGCCGTTACAGGGTGAACACTGAAGCTTTCTTT | CASSRYRVNTEAFF | TRBJ1-1 | . | TRBV28 | 14 | .
TGCAGTGCTACGTTAGACAGGAACACTGAAGCTTTCTTT | CSATLDRNTEAFF | TRBJ1-1 | . | TRBV20-1 | 13 | .
TGTGCCAGCAGTTTGCGGGGACAGGGGAATGAGCAGTTCTTC | CASSLRGQGNEQFF | TRBJ2-1 | few | TRBV12-3/TRBV12-4 | 14 | TRBD1
TGTGCCAGCAGTCCGGACAGGGCTGGAAACACCATATATTTT | CASSPDRAGNTIYF | TRBJ1-3 | . | TRBV27 | 14 | TRBD1